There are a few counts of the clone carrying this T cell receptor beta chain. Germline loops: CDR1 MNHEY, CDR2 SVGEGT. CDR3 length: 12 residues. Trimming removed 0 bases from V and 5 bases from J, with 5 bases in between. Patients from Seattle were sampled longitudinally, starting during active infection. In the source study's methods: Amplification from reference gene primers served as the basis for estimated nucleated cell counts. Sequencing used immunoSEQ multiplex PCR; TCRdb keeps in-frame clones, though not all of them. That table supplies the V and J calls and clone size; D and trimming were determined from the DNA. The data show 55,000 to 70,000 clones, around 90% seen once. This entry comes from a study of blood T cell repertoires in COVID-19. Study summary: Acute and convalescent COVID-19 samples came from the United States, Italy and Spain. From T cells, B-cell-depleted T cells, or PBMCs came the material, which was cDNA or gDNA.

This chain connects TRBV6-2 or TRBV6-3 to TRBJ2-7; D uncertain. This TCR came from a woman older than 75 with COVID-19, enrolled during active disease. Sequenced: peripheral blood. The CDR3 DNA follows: TGTGCCAGCAGTTACTCGGGCCACGAGCAGTACTTC. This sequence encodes CASSYSGHEQYF.